This TCR beta chain came from a study of beta chain features in type 1 diabetes. Study conclusions and caveats: Type 1 diabetes patients had VDJ junctions that carried fewer insertions and more deletions. Moderately but significantly shorter TCRB CDR3s were found in Type 1 diabetes patients in all four CD4+ subsets.

The CDR3 has 16 amino acids. After removal of 0 bases from V and 2 bases from J, the junction contained 5 bases not matched to a gene. Germline CDR1 and CDR2: SGHRS and YFSETQ. Purity above 95% was achieved in all sorted populations. Details on this clone: Its target is unknown.

As every portion of the isolated RNA was reverse transcribed, the sequencing read expressed TCRB transcripts. An average around 3.5 million reads came from naive, central memory and regulatory T cell samples. Generated by immunoSEQ multiplex PCR, the TCRdb table keeps only in-frame clones and is missing some. The data show 200,000 to 250,000 clones, about 15% seen once. Sequencing used naive CD4+ T cells from blood. The TCR was taken from a man between 25 and 39 years old with type 1 diabetes. The chain has TRBV5-1 and TRBJ2-1, with 7 bases fitting TRBD1. In nucleotides, the CDR3 is TGCGCCAGCAGCTTGGAATCAGGGGGAGCCTACAATGAGCAGTTCTTC. Translating it yields CASSLESGGAYNEQFF.